This TCR beta chain stems from a study of blood T cell repertoires in COVID-19. Libraries were prepared by immunoSEQ multiplex PCR; TCRdb keeps only in-frame clonotypes and omits some of them. The data hold around 50,000 clones, with approximately 87% observed a single time. V lost 4 bases and J lost 7, with 13 bases in between. CDR1 and CDR2 (germline): LGHDT, YNNKEL (reference sequence). The CDR3 is made up of 13 amino acids. The source of this sequence is a human donor in a cohort sampled during active COVID-19. What was sequenced was peripheral blood. The chain employs TRBV3-1 (or the pseudogene TRBV3-2) and TRBJ1-2, with unresolved D. The CDR3 loop reads CASSLTTKTGYTF. In DNA form, the CDR3 reads TGTGCCAGCAGCCTTACGACTAAAACTGGCTACACCTTC.